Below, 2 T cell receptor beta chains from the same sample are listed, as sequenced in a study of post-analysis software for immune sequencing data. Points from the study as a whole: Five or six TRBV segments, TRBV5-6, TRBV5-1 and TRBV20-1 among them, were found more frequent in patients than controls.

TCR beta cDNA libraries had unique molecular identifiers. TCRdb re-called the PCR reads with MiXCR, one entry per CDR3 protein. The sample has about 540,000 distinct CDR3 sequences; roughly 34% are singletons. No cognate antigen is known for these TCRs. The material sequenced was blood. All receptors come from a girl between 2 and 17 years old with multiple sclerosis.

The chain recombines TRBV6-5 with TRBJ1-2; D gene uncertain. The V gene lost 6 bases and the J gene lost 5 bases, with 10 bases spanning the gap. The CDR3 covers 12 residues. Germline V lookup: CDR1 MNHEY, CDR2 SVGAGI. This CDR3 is CASRVSQYGYTF. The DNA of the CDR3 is TGTGCCAGCAGGGTTTCACAGTATGGCTACACCTTC.

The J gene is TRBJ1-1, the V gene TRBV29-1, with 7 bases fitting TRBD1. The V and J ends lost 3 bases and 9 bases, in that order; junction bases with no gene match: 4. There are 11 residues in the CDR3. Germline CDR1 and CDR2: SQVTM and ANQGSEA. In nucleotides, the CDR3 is TGCAGCGTTGATGTGGGACAGCAAGCTTTCTTT. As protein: CSVDVGQQAFF.